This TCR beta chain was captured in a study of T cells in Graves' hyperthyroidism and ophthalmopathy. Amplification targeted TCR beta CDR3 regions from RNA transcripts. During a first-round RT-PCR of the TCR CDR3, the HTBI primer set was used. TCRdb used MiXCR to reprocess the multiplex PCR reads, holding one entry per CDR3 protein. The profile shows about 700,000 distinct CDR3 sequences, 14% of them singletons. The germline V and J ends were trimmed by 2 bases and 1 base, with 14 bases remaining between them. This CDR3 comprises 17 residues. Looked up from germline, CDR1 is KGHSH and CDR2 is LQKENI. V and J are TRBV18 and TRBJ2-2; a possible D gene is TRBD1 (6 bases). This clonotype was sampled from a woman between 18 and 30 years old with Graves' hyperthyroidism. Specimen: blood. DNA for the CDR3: TGTGCCAGCTCACCATTGAATAGCAGGGGGAACACCGGGGAGCTGTTTTTT. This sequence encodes CASSPLNSRGNTGELFF. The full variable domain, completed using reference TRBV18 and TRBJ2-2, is NAGVMQNPRHLVRRRGQEARLRCSPMKGHSHVYWYRQLPEEGLKFMVYLQKENIIDESGMPKERFSAEFPKEGPSILRIQQVVRGDSAAYFCASSPLNSRGNTGELFFGEGSRLTVL.